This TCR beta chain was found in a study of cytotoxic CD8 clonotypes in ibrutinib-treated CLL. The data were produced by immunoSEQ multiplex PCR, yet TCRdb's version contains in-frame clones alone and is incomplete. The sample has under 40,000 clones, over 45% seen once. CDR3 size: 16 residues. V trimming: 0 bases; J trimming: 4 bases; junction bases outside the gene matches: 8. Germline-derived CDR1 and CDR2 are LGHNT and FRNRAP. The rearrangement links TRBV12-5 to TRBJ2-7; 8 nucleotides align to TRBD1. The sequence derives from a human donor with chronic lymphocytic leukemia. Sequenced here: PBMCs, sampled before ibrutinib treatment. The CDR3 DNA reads TGTGCTAGTGGTTTGGTAACGACAGGGGCTGGATACGAGCAGTACTTC. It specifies CASGLVTTGAGYEQYF.